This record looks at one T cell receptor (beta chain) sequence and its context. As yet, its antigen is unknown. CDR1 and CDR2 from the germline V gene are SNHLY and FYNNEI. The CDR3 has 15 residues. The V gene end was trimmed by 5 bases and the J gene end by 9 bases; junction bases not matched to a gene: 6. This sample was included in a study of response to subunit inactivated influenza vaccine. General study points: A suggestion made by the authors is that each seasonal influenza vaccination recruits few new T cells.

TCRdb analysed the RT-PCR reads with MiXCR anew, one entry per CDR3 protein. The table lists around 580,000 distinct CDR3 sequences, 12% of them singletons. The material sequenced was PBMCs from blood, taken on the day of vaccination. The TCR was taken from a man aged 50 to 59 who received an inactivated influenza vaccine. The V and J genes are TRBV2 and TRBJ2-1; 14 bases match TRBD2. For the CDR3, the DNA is TGTGCCAGCAGTCCGACTAGCGGGAGGGTAGGTGAGCAGTTCTTC. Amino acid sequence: CASSPTSGRVGEQFF.